This TCR beta chain was sequenced during a study of T cells expressing NK-cell markers. Study findings and constraints: A handful of donors likewise had their CD3+CD56-NKG2C+ fraction led by these clonotypes.

Of note for this clonotype: The antigen remains undetermined.

The CDR3 is 16 amino acids. Per the germline V gene, CDR1 is SEHNR and CDR2 is FQNEAQ (reference sequence). Beta-chain TCR cDNA was generated via 5'RACE template switching with UMIs. After re-calling the 5' RACE reads, TCRdb lists one entry per CDR3 protein, DNA absent. Its listing shows a few hundred thousand distinct CDR3 sequences. This receptor was taken from a man aged 18-69 years in good health. Source material: blood T cells: a sorted CD56 or NKG2C T cell subset, CD4+ or CD8+ T cells, or bulk PBMC T cells (not recorded which). The chain uses TRBV7-9 and TRBJ2-1; there is no DNA to check the TCRdb D call of TRBD1. The CDR3 spells CASSLDPGQGAVEQFF.